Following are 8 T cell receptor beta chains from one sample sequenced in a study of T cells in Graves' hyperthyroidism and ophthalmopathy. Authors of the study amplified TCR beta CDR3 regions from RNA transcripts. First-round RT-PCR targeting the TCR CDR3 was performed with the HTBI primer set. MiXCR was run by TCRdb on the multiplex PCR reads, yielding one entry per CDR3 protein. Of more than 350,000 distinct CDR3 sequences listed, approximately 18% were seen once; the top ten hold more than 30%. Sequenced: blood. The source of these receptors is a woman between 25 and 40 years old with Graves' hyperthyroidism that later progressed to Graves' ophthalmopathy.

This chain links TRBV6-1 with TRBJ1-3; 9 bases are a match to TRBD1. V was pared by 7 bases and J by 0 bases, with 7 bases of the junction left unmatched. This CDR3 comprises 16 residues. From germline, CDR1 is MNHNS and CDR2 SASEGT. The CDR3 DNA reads TGTGCCAGCATCGCCGGGACAGGGTTCTCTGGAAACACCATATATTTT. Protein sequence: CASIAGTGFSGNTIYF.

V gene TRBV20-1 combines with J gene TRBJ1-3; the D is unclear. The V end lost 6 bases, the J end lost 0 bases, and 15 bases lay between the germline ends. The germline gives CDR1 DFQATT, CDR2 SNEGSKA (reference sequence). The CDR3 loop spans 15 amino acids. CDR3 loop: CSAEARQLSGNTIYF. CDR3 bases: TGCAGTGCGGAGGCCCGGCAGCTCTCTGGAAACACCATATATTTT.

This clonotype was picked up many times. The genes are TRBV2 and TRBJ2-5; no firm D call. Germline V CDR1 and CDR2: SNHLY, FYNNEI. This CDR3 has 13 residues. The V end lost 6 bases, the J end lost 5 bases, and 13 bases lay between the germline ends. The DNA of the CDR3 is TGTGCCAGCAGGGGCTCCGGTGTGGAGACCCAGTACTTC. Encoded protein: CASRGSGVETQYF.

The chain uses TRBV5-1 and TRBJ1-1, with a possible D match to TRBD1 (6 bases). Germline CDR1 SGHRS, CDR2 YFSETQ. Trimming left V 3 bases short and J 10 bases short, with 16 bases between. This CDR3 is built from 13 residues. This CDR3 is CASSSGTPWGAFF. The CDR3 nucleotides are TGCGCCAGCAGCTCCGGGACACCCTGGGGAGCTTTCTTT.

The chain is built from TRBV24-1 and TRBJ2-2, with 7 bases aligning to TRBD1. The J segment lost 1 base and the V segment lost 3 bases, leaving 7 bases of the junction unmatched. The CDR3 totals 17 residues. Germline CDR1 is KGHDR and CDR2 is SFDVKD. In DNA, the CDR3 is TGTGCCACCAGTGATCCCGCCGGGACAGTGAACACCGGGGAGCTGTTTTTT. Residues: CATSDPAGTVNTGELFF.

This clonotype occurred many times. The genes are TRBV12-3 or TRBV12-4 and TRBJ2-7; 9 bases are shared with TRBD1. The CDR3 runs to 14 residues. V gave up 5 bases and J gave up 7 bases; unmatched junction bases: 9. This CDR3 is CASSVDRGGWEQYF. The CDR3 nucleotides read TGTGCCAGCAGTGTTGACAGGGGGGGCTGGGAGCAGTACTTC.

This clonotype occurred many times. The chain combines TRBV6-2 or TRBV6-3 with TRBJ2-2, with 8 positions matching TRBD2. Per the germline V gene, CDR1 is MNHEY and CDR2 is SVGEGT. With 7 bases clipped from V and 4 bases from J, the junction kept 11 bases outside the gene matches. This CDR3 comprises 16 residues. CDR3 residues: CASTVSSGSVTGELFF. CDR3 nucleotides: TGTGCCAGCACCGTGTCGAGCGGGAGCGTCACCGGGGAGCTGTTTTTT.

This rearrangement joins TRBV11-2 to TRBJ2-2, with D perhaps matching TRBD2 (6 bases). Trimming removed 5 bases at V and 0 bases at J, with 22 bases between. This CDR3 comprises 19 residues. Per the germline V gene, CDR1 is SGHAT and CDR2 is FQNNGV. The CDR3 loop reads CASSPLAGSGSANTGELFF. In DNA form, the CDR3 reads TGTGCCAGCAGCCCCCTGGCAGGTAGCGGATCGGCGAACACCGGGGAGCTGTTTTTT.